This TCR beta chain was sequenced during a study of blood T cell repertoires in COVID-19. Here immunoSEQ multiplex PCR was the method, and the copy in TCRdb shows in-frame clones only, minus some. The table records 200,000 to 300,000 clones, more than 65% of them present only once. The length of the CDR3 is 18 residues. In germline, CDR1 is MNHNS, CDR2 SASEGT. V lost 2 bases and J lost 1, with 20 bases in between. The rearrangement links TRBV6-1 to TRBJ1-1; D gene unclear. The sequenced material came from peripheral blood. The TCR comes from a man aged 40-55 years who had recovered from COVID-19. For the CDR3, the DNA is TGTGCCAGCAGTGAAAGAGTGAGAGAAGACACAACGAACACTGAAGCTTTCTTT. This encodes CASSERVREDTTNTEAFF.